Each of the 3 T cell receptor beta chains below was sequenced from the same sample in a study of shared clonotypes between healthy human individuals (TCRdb year 2020). The receptor library was made with the immunoSEQ multiplex PCR assay. TCRdb carries this immuneACCESS record with in-frame sequences only. Its versions omit some clonotypes, under half of them owing to an unresolved V gene in the studies checked, with the rest unexplained. The table for this sample lists fewer than 1.6 million clones; approximately 98.5% of them were counted only once. In total, the top ten clones hold roughly 0.36% of the sample. What was sequenced was naive CD4+ T cells sorted from blood. The sample's cell subset or site label is to be understood as: CD45RA+ positively selected. Source of these receptors: a man under 40 in good health.

The chain recombines TRBV1 with TRBJ2-7; the D call in the table, TRBD1, was not verified against the DNA. TRBV1 is designated a pseudogene. The CDR3 is made up of 15 amino acids. This CDR3 is CTSSQDDREGYEQYF. CDR3 sequence (DNA): TGCACCAGCAGCCAAGATGACAGGGAAGGCTACGAGCAGTACTTC.

The chain combines TRBV5-1 with TRBJ2-1; D perhaps matches TRBD2 (5 bases). Trimming removed 0 bases from V and 5 bases from J, with 12 bases in between. This CDR3 has 15 amino acids. CDR1 and CDR2 from the germline V gene are SGHRS and YFSETQ. The CDR3 here is CASSLGGSVDNEQFF. The CDR3 DNA reads TGCGCCAGCAGCTTGGGTGGTAGCGTAGACAATGAGCAGTTCTTC.

J is TRBJ1-5 and V is TRBV6-1, with 8 positions matching TRBD1. The CDR3 has 12 residues. J gave up 9 bases and V 6 bases, and 4 bases lay outside the gene matches. The germline V gene encodes CDR1 MNHNS and CDR2 SASEGT. CDR3 protein: CASRGTGRPQHF. CDR3 coding DNA: TGTGCCAGCAGAGGGACAGGTAGGCCCCAGCATTTT.